This T cell receptor (beta chain) was profiled in a study of radiation and T cells in renal cell carcinoma. The study's findings and limits: Baseline intratumoral clonotype presence is unknown without pretreatment biopsies.

Time point noted: blood 2 weeks post-SBRT. Treatment defined: 15 Gy SBRT to primary tumor, nephrectomy 4 weeks later. This renal cell carcinoma was of the clear cell type. Measured with immunoSEQ multiplex PCR; TCRdb has only the in-frame clones, and not every one. The sample carries roughly 49,000 clones, 75% to 90% recorded once. Worth noting for this clone: The target antigen is unknown.

V was cut by 7 bases and J by 1 base, with 11 bases left in between. CDR3 size: 12 residues. Looked up from germline, CDR1 is GTSNPN and CDR2 is SVGIG (reference sequence). The source of this sequence is a woman in her seventies with renal cell carcinoma. The J gene is TRBJ2-7, the V gene TRBV30, with D perhaps assigned TRBD1 or TRBD2 (5 bases each). This specimen was blood, taken from a patient whose treatment included radiotherapy and nephrectomy. CDR3 sequence reads: CASRDGSYEQYF. DNA for the CDR3: TGTGCCTCGAGGGACGGTTCCTACGAGCAGTACTTC. The full variable domain, completed using reference TRBV30 and TRBJ2-7, is SQTIHQWPATLVQPVGSPLSLECTVEGTSNPNLYWYRQAAGRGLQLLFYSVGIGQISSEVPQNLSASRPQDRQFILSSKKLLLSDSGFYLCASRDGSYEQYFGPGTRLTVT.